Listed below are T cell receptor beta chains from one sample, sequenced in a study of beta chain features in type 1 diabetes. The table came from immunoSEQ multiplex PCR; TCRdb's copy has only in-frame clones and leaves some out. The table has about 370,000 clones, approximately 15% seen once. The sequencing input was naive CD4+ T cells from blood. Source of these receptors: a woman under 30 in good health. The CDR3 runs from the conserved cysteine through the conserved F or W. The D gene is left open where the match is weak. A row's size may be missing; if present it is once, few, many or a size class.

v_gene	abundance	j_gene	d_gene	CDR3aa	CDR3nt
TRBV5-6	-	TRBJ2-1	TRBD2	CASREETGLAGLNEQFF	TGTGCCAGCAGGGAGGAGACGGGACTAGCGGGCCTCAATGAGCAGTTCTTC
TRBV7-2	-	TRBJ2-3	-	CASYTRDTQYF	TGTGCCAGCTATACTAGGGATACGCAGTATTTT
TRBV11-2	few	TRBJ2-1	-	CASATRDGFEQFF	TGTGCCAGCGCAACGCGGGACGGTTTTGAGCAGTTCTTC
TRBV19	-	TRBJ2-6	-	CASRRAGANVLTF	TGTGCCAGTAGGCGGGCTGGGGCCAACGTCCTGACTTTC
TRBV4-1	-	TRBJ1-2	-	CASSQHVSFSYGYTF	TGCGCCAGCAGCCAACATGTCAGTTTCAGCTATGGCTACACCTTC
TRBV7-9	-	TRBJ1-5	TRBD1	CASSRAGGSNQPQHF	TGTGCCAGCAGCCGTGCAGGGGGAAGCAATCAGCCCCAGCATTTT
TRBV4-3	-	TRBJ2-1	TRBD2	CASSQDSIGAGGSYNEQFF	TGCGCCAGCAGCCAAGATAGTATCGGGGCGGGAGGGTCCTACAATGAGCAGTTCTTC
TRBV29-1	few	TRBJ1-2	TRBD1	CSVGGDRGRSYGYTF	TGCAGCGTTGGGGGGGACAGGGGGCGAAGCTATGGCTACACCTTC
TRBV28	-	TRBJ2-7	-	CASSKTEYEQYF	TGTGCCAGCAGTAAAACAGAGTACGAGCAGTACTTC
TRBV11-1	few	TRBJ1-1	-	CASTIPGVTEAFF	TGTGCCAGCACAATCCCCGGGGTAACTGAAGCTTTCTTT
TRBV14	-	TRBJ2-7	TRBD2	CASSLLAGASYEQYF	TGTGCCAGCAGCCTCCTAGCGGGAGCATCCTACGAGCAGTACTTC
TRBV2	-	TRBJ2-1	TRBD1	CASNVRTGGNNEQFF	TGTGCCAGCAATGTCCGGACAGGGGGCAACAATGAGCAGTTCTTC
TRBV19	-	TRBJ1-1	-	CASKGTGRFTEAFF	TGTGCCAGTAAGGGTACAGGGCGGTTCACTGAAGCTTTCTTT
TRBV6-1	-	TRBJ2-1	-	CASNGNGNEQFF	TGTGCCAGCAACGGGAACGGAAATGAGCAGTTCTTC
TRBV30	-	TRBJ2-4	-	CAWSVDLAKNIQYF	TGTGCCTGGAGTGTTGACTTAGCCAAAAACATTCAGTACTTC
TRBV9	-	TRBJ2-1	TRBD2	CASSVGSGKNNEQFF	TGTGCCAGCAGCGTAGGTAGCGGGAAAAACAATGAGCAGTTCTTC
TRBV4-2	-	TRBJ2-7	-	CASSRLTASSYEQYF	TGTGCCAGCAGCCGGCTGACAGCCAGCTCCTACGAGCAGTACTTC
TRBV5-1	-	TRBJ2-5	TRBD2	CASSKRDQETQYF	TGCGCCAGCAGCAAGCGGGATCAAGAGACCCAGTACTTC
TRBV7-2	-	TRBJ2-2	-	CASSRAGNTGELFF	TGTGCCAGCAGCCGGGCGGGAAACACCGGGGAGCTGTTTTTT
TRBV27	-	TRBJ1-1	-	CASSFQGQNTEAFF	TGTGCCAGCAGTTTCCAGGGACAGAACACTGAAGCTTTCTTT
TRBV30	few	TRBJ2-3	-	CAWTLLAFTDTQYF	TGTGCCTGGACCCTACTAGCTTTCACAGATACGCAGTATTTT
TRBV9	-	TRBJ2-1	TRBD2	CASSVDSSGTRGQFF	TGTGCCAGCAGCGTAGACTCTAGCGGGACCAGGGGGCAGTTCTTC
TRBV30	few	TRBJ2-7	TRBD2	CASETSGPYEQYF	TGTGCCTCGGAAACTAGCGGGCCCTACGAGCAGTACTTC
TRBV30	few	TRBJ2-5	TRBD2	CAWSLDSGETQYF	TGTGCCTGGAGTCTGGATAGCGGGGAGACCCAGTACTTC
TRBV29-1	-	TRBJ2-1	TRBD2	CSVARLAGDNEQFF	TGCAGCGTTGCAAGACTAGCGGGCGACAATGAGCAGTTCTTC
TRBV5-6	few	TRBJ2-6	-	CASSSQAGANVLTF	TGTGCCAGCAGCTCGCAGGCTGGGGCCAACGTCCTGACTTTC
TRBV7-9	few	TRBJ2-2	-	CASSSNTGELFF	TGTGCCAGCAGCTCAAACACCGGGGAGCTGTTTTTT
TRBV29-1	few	TRBJ2-7	-	CSVVGPSSYEQYF	TGCAGCGTTGTGGGCCCGAGCTCCTACGAGCAGTACTTC
TRBV4-1	few	TRBJ2-3	-	CASRNQLVLAGDTQYF	TGCGCCAGCAGGAACCAACTAGTTTTAGCAGGAGATACGCAGTATTTT
TRBV21-1	few	TRBJ2-4	-	CASSKNRTLAKNIQYF	TGTGCCAGCAGCAAGAACCGGACATTAGCCAAAAACATTCAGTACTTC
TRBV2	few	TRBJ2-2	-	CASSERVITGELFF	TGTGCCAGCAGTGAAAGAGTCATAACCGGGGAGCTGTTTTTT
TRBV2	once	TRBJ2-1	TRBD1	CASSRTGYNEQFF	TGTGCCAGCAGTAGGACAGGGTACAATGAGCAGTTCTTC
TRBV19	few	TRBJ2-5	TRBD1	CASSFMDRGRASGQETQYF	TGTGCCAGTAGTTTCATGGACAGGGGTCGTGCAAGCGGGCAAGAGACCCAGTACTTC
TRBV29-1	few	TRBJ2-1	-	CSAQTLAEGGEQFF	TGCAGCGCCCAGACCCTAGCGGAGGGGGGTGAGCAGTTCTTC
TRBV28	few	TRBJ1-3	TRBD1	CASRPLDRDGNTIYF	TGTGCCAGCAGACCCCTGGACAGGGATGGAAACACCATATATTTT
TRBV4-2	-	TRBJ2-3	TRBD2	CASSQRRQTSGIRTDTQYF	TGTGCCAGCAGCCAGCGCCGCCAGACTAGCGGGATTCGCACAGATACGCAGTATTTT
TRBV7-8	-	TRBJ2-1	TRBD2	CASSLEWVGTSGRGLYNEQFF	TGTGCCAGCAGCTTAGAATGGGTAGGGACTAGCGGGAGGGGATTATACAATGAGCAGTTCTTC
TRBV7-8	-	TRBJ2-5	TRBD2	CASSLAGRELEETQYF	TGTGCCAGCAGCTTAGCGGGGCGGGAGTTGGAAGAGACCCAGTACTTC
TRBV2	-	TRBJ2-1	TRBD2	CASRTGLASYNEQFF	TGTGCCAGCAGGACGGGACTAGCTTCCTACAATGAGCAGTTCTTC
TRBV18	-	TRBJ1-5	-	CASSFQEDSFNQPQHF	TGTGCCAGCTCATTTCAGGAGGACAGTTTCAATCAGCCCCAGCATTTT
TRBV29-1	-	TRBJ2-3	TRBD2	CSVGLGSTDTQYF	TGCAGCGTCGGACTAGGTAGCACAGATACGCAGTATTTT
TRBV6-5	-	TRBJ2-2	TRBD2	CATRTSGGQGGELFF	TGTGCCACCCGGACTAGCGGGGGACAGGGCGGGGAGCTGTTTTTT
TRBV28	few	TRBJ2-6	TRBD2	CATRRAGGNGANVLTF	TGTGCCACCCGACGGGCGGGAGGAAACGGGGCCAACGTCCTGACTTTC
TRBV9	-	TRBJ2-7	-	CASSASSGGEAYF	TGTGCCAGCAGCGCATCCTCTGGCGGGGAGGCGTACTTC
TRBV4-2	-	TRBJ1-2	TRBD1	CASSHPGTDYGYTF	TGTGCCAGCAGCCACCCCGGGACAGATTATGGCTACACCTTC
TRBV7-9	-	TRBJ2-4	TRBD1	CASSQPGGLGKNIQYF	TGTGCCAGCAGCCAACCAGGGGGTTTAGGCAAAAACATTCAGTACTTC